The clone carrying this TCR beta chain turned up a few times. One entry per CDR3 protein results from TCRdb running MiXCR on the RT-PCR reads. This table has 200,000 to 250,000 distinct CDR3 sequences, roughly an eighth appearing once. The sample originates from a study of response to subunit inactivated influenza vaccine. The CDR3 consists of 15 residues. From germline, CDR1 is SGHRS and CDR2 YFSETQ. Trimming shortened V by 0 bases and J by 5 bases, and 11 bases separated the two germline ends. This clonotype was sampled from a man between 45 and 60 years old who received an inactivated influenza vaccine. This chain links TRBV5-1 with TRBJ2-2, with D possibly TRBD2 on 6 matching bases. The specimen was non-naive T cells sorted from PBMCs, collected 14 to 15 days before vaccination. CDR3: CASSLEGRDTGELFF. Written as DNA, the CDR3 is TGCGCCAGCAGCTTGGAAGGGCGGGATACCGGGGAGCTGTTTTTT.